This T cell receptor beta chain was captured in a study of T cells in Graves' hyperthyroidism and ophthalmopathy (dated by TCRdb to about 2019). Concerning the study at large: Peripheral blood samples were taken at initial diagnosis, before any treatment was given. To identify distinguishing TCR V-J signatures, a discovery cohort of about 100 patients was used, comprising fewer than 45 with Graves' ophthalmopathy and under 60 with stable Graves' hyperthyroidism. Whether ophthalmopathy could be predicted prospectively was tested in an independent validation cohort made up of approximately 19 hyperthyroidism patients plus 17 patients who later progressed to ophthalmopathy. The approximately 90 discovery patients were divided at random into training and test sets in a 7:3 ratio. Thyroid tissue and blood T-cell repertoires from several Graves' hyperthyroidism patients were also compared in the study. Following sampling, methimazole starting at 30 mg daily was given to hyperthyroidism patients, and high-dose intravenous methylprednisolone was given to ophthalmopathy patients. The paper reports TCR Vbeta CDR3 sequencing of roughly 140 peripheral blood samples: 43 ophthalmopathy, under 85 hyperthyroidism and approximately 17 progressor patients. Points the paper makes about the study in general: Ophthalmopathy was separated from stable hyperthyroidism by a 13 V-J signature model, with approximately 86% sensitivity and roughly 84% specificity obtained in cross-validation and 80%/75% obtained in testing. Sample size was not statistically predetermined, and blinding of investigators to group allocation was not performed. Most expanded thyroid clonotypes (frequency above 0.001) were also detected in blood, suggesting blood repertoires may reflect thyroid immune responses. In validation, the model predicted progression to ophthalmopathy with over 65% sensitivity and 72.22% specificity, a median of 6.5 months before onset.

Hyperthyroidism patients were aged 18 to 65 years and newly diagnosed, with disease duration of less than 2 months. The study excluded patients with uncontrolled infections, other autoimmune diseases, pregnancy or lactation. Diagnoses were established on the basis of clinical symptoms, serum thyroxine and TRAb, thyroid ultrasound, and orbital computed tomography. For progressor patients, blood was drawn at the first diagnosis of hyperthyroidism, before any ophthalmopathy symptoms had appeared. PBMCs were isolated from 10 ml of fresh peripheral blood by Ficoll-Paque density gradient centrifugation. Progressor patients were initially diagnosed with Graves' hyperthyroidism and developed ophthalmopathy during follow-up. Trizol reagent was used to extract total RNA, and RNA quality was then checked on an Agilent 2100 Bioanalyzer. The germline V gene gives CDR1 as SQVTM and CDR2 as ANQGSEA. Relative to germline, V is missing 5 bases and J is missing 7 bases, with 9 bases of the junction outside any gene match. The CDR3, cysteine through phenylalanine, is 15 amino acids long. Only CDR3 DNA is held: 45 bases, read in frame from base 1.

The TCR beta CDR3 regions were amplified from RNA transcripts. For the first round of RT-PCR on the TCR CDR3, the HTBI primer set was used together with the Qiagen OneStep RT-PCR kit. The libraries were constructed in a second round of multiplex PCR and then size-selected and purified. The libraries were sequenced on an Illumina HiSeq2000 using paired-end 100 bp reads. In the authors' own workflow: Raw data were processed with SOAPnuke, discarding reads with adapters, uncalled bases, mean Phred below 15, or no exact constant-primer or identifier match. COPE v1.2.5 was used to merge the high-quality paired reads, and each unique nucleotide sequence was defined as a clonotype. Clonotypes were aligned to IMGT TRBV, TRBD and TRBJ reference segments using MiTCR v1.1. The analysis included only V-J combinations with a frequency above 0.0001, which together covered approximately 99% of the repertoires. A TCS score was defined as the ratio of F50 (clonal expansion) to E x V (chaos), with BLOSUM62-based TCRdist applied between CDR3 peptides within each V-J. Welch's t-statistics and random forest reduced roughly 500 V-J features to roughly 13, which were used in a naive Bayes classifier (R e1071). In TCRdb, the public reads were trimmed at Q25 with fastp and aligned with MiXCR, with productive beta chains retained. Duplicate CDR3 protein sequences are folded into a single record with the most common DNA and genes. Clone size and V and J calls follow TCRdb, not the original study. The sample profile shows roughly 180,000 distinct CDR3 sequences; about 9.4% of them were found once. The top ten clones comprise 22% of the sample.

This clonotype has at least ten counts. The antigen it recognizes is unknown. Per-nucleotide qualities are absent, and no much larger clonotype sits a single base away. The clonotype was recovered from a woman between 18 and 29 years old with Graves' hyperthyroidism that later progressed to Graves' ophthalmopathy. The sequenced material came from blood. The receptor chain draws on TRBV29-1 and TRBJ2-2; 11 central bases correspond to TRBD2. CDR3 loop: CSVIAGGLSDGELFF. The nucleotide sequence reads TGCAGCGTTATAGCGGGGGGGCTCAGCGACGGGGAGCTGTTTTTT.